Sequencing of this T cell receptor beta chain was carried out in a study of graft-versus-host responses after intestinal transplantation. General study results and limits: When patients had graft-donor T cell macrochimerism, their allografts held high graft-versus-host to host-versus-graft clonal ratios. Some GvH clones appeared in ileal mucosa or blood before recipient bone marrow.

Responder cells that were proliferating and CFSE-low, both CD3+CD4+ and CD3+CD8+, were sorted after the reaction. Trimming left V 8 bases short and J 6 bases short, with 20 bases between. The length of the CDR3 is 14 residues. From germline, CDR1 is SNHLY and CDR2 FYNNEI. Repertoires were generated with immunoSEQ multiplex PCR, while TCRdb's copy carries only in-frame clones and drops some. Of some 5,000 clones in the sample, roughly 28% were seen once. The sample holds a few counts of this clone. The V call is TRBV2, the J call TRBJ2-7; weak D call: TRBD1 (5 bases). This TCR was recovered from a human patient who was an organ donor for intestinal transplantation. The sequencing here drew on alloreactive CD4+ T cells from a mixed lymphocyte reaction culture, taken before transplantation. Subset given: CFSE-low proliferating T cells sorted from approximately 6-day pre-transplant mixed lymphocyte reaction (GvH or HvG direction). The CDR3 spells CASVVERGPLEQYF. The CDR3 DNA follows: TGTGCCAGCGTAGTGGAAAGGGGCCCACTCGAGCAGTACTTC. Using reference TRBV2 and TRBJ2-7 for the parts outside the CDR3, the full variable domain is EPEVTQTPSHQVTQMGQEVILRCVPISNHLYFYWYRQILGQKVEFLVSFYNNEISEKSEIFDDQFSVERPDGSNFTLKIRSTKLEDSAMYFCASVVERGPLEQYFGPGTRLTVT.